The 9 T cell receptor beta chains in this list originate from one sample, sequenced in a study of technical replicates of blood from several donors. The table came from immunoSEQ multiplex PCR; TCRdb's copy has only in-frame clones and leaves some out. The sample records tens of thousands of clones, approximately 92% being singletons. The sequencing input was T cells isolated from PBMCs. These receptors were collected from a human donor in good health.

V usage is TRBV19 and J usage is TRBJ2-4, with a tentative D call TRBD1 (5 bases). CDR3 size: 17 residues. Germline values: CDR1 LNHDA, CDR2 SQIVND (reference sequence). Trimming stripped 0 bases from V and 2 bases from J, with 14 bases between. The CDR3 loop reads CASSIDSGIRSKNIQYF. DNA for the CDR3: TGTGCCAGTAGTATAGATTCAGGGATCAGGTCCAAAAACATTCAGTACTTC.

The J gene is TRBJ1-2, the V gene TRBV29-1; a possible D gene is TRBD1 (5 bases). Germline CDR1 reads SQVTM; CDR2 reads ANQGSEA. Trimming took 7 bases from V and 8 from J, leaving 20 bases between them. The CDR3 has 13 amino acids. CDR3 protein: CSAWAGGPGGYTF. In DNA form, the CDR3 reads TGCAGCGCCTGGGCGGGGGGTCCCGGAGGCTACACCTTC.

Of note for this clone: One end of the junction is discordant with germline, which a read error may explain. This sequence joins TRBV11-2 and TRBJ2-1, with a tentative D call TRBD1 (5 bases). Looked up from germline, CDR1 is SGHAT and CDR2 is FQNNGV. The CDR3 is made up of 15 amino acids. This CDR3 is CASSVDSGFVDEQFF. The CDR3 coding sequence is TGTGCCAGCAGCGTAGATTCAGGGTTTGTCGATGAGCAGTTCTTC.

The chain combines TRBV11-2 with TRBJ2-7, with 11 nucleotides matching TRBD2. J gave up 0 bases and V 4 bases, and 2 bases lay outside the gene matches. The CDR3 has 15 residues. The germline CDR1 and CDR2 sequences are SGHAT and FQNNGV. In nucleotides, the CDR3 is TGTGCCAGCAGCTCGACTAGCGGGACCTCCTACGAGCAGTACTTC. It specifies CASSSTSGTSYEQYF.

The CDR3 DNA sequence: TGTGCCAGCAGCTTAGGCCTCAGGGGGCTTACTTCCTACGAGCAGTACTTC. This translates into CASSLGLRGLTSYEQYF. The chain uses TRBV13 and TRBJ2-7; 8 nucleotides match TRBD1. Trimming cost V 0 bases and J 1 base; bases outside gene matches: 8. The germline V gene has CDR1 PRHDT and CDR2 FYEKMQ (reference sequence). This CDR3 is built from 17 residues.

V is TRBV6-5 and J is TRBJ1-4; TRBD1 matches 7 bases. This CDR3 is built from 16 residues. CDR1 and CDR2 (germline): MNHEY, SVGAGI. The V and J ends lost 4 bases and 7 bases, in that order; junction bases with no gene match: 12. CDR3 residues: CASSSTIDRAGEKLFF. The CDR3 DNA reads as TGTGCCAGCAGTTCGACGATAGACAGGGCGGGTGAAAAACTGTTTTTT.

This clone was seen once. The V gene is TRBV6-1, the J gene TRBJ2-7; possible D gene TRBD1, 5 bases. CDR1 is MNHNS, CDR2 SASEGT, per germline. The V end lost 7 bases, the J end lost 0 bases, and 16 bases lay between the germline ends. The CDR3 has 15 residues. The DNA for the CDR3 is TGTGCCAGCAATAGGACACCACTGGACTCCTACGAGCAGTACTTC. It yields the protein CASNRTPLDSYEQYF.

CDR3 amino acids: CASSPGGQGTHEQYF. CDR3 nucleotide sequence: TGTGCCAGCAGCCCGGGGGGACAGGGAACGCACGAGCAGTACTTC. V usage is TRBV5-4 and J usage is TRBJ2-7; 9 nucleotides align to TRBD1. In germline, CDR1 is SGHNT, CDR2 YYREEE (reference sequence). Germline trimming cut 4 bases from V and 5 bases from J; bases unmatched to any gene: 10. There are 15 residues in the CDR3.

The genes are TRBV11-3 and TRBJ2-1, with 7 bases identical to TRBD2. This CDR3 is 16 amino acids long. Per germline, CDR1 SGHNT and CDR2 YENEEA. J gave up 0 bases and V 3 bases, and 5 bases lay outside the gene matches. The CDR3, as DNA: TGTGCCAGCAGCTTGGAGGGAGGGAGCTCCTACAATGAGCAGTTCTTC. It translates to CASSLEGGSSYNEQFF.